The rows below give T cell receptor beta chains drawn from one sample of a study of cytomegalovirus exposure and HLA in healthy donors. Only in-frame clones appear in the TCRdb table, and some are missing; sequencing was by immunoSEQ multiplex PCR. This repertoire includes roughly 190,000 clones. Input material: PBMCs. The origin of the receptors is a man younger than 45 in good health and CMV-seronegative. Each CDR3 is given with its conserved first and last residue. D genes are given only for firm matches.

>-|TRBV30|TRBJ2-5
CAWTRDPQETQYF
TGTGCCTGGACGCGGGACCCACAAGAGACCCAGTACTTC
>TRBD2|TRBV5-1|TRBJ2-2
CASSSQGLAGGVKTGELFF
TGCGCCAGCAGCTCCCAGGGACTAGCGGGAGGGGTAAAGACCGGGGAGCTGTTTTTT
>-|TRBV9|TRBJ2-2
CASNKRGRSNTGELFF
TGTGCCAGCAATAAAAGGGGCCGATCGAACACCGGGGAGCTGTTTTTT
>-|TRBV5-1|TRBJ2-3
CASSPRPSSTDTQYF
TGCGCCAGCAGCCCGCGGCCCTCGAGCACAGATACGCAGTATTTT
>-|TRBV5-6|TRBJ1-1
CASSPGTSPEAFF
TGTGCCAGCAGCCCTGGGACAAGCCCTGAAGCTTTCTTT
>-|TRBV10-3|TRBJ1-5
CAISELGGLSNQPQHF
TGTGCCATCAGTGAGTTGGGGGGGCTAAGCAATCAGCCCCAGCATTTT
>TRBD2|TRBV11-3|TRBJ2-1
CASSPTGLAGGSSYNEQFF
TGTGCCAGCAGCCCAACCGGACTAGCGGGGGGAAGCTCCTACAATGAGCAGTTCTTC
>TRBD2|TRBV5-1|TRBJ2-1
CASSLAFAGTSGAYNEQFF
TGCGCCAGCAGCTTGGCGTTCGCCGGGACTAGCGGGGCCTACAATGAGCAGTTCTTC
>-|TRBV30|TRBJ1-5
CAWTLGVNQPQHF
TGTGCCTGGACCCTAGGGGTTAATCAGCCCCAGCATTTT
>TRBD1|TRBV18|TRBJ2-5
CASSPPTGTGSRETQYF
TGTGCCAGCTCACCACCGACAGGGACGGGCTCAAGGGAGACCCAGTACTTC
>-|TRBV6-5|TRBJ1-2
CASSYRGEEGYTF
TGTGCCAGCAGTTACCGGGGTGAGGAGGGCTACACCTTC
>-|TRBV6-1|TRBJ2-1
CASRTMSSRYNEQFF
TGTGCCAGCAGAACGATGTCTAGCAGATACAATGAGCAGTTCTTC
>-|TRBV30|TRBJ2-7
CAWSPSEVQYF
TGTGCCTGGAGTCCCAGCGAGGTGCAGTACTTC
>-|TRBV18|TRBJ1-5
CASSPGVTNQPQHF
TGTGCCAGCTCACCGGGAGTCACAAATCAGCCCCAGCATTTT
>-|TRBV19|TRBJ1-5
CASSIFGGNNQPQHF
TGTGCCAGTAGTATCTTTGGCGGAAACAATCAGCCCCAGCATTTT
>TRBD1|TRBV7-2|TRBJ1-3
CASSSAGTDSGNTIYF
TGTGCCAGCAGCTCAGCCGGGACAGACTCTGGAAACACCATATATTTT
>-|TRBV7-2|TRBJ2-5
CASSFNPGGRETQYF
TGTGCCAGCAGCTTCAACCCGGGGGGCCGAGAGACCCAGTACTTC
>-|TRBV10-1|TRBJ1-1
CASSESGGLGAFF
TGCGCCAGCAGTGAGTCCGGGGGTTTGGGAGCTTTCTTT
>-|TRBV7-2|TRBJ2-7
CASSPPGGLSYEQYF
TGTGCCAGCAGCCCCCCGGGGGGCCTCTCCTACGAGCAGTACTTC
>-|TRBV4-1|TRBJ2-7
CASSQEVRGPYEQYF
TGCGCCAGCAGCCAAGAGGTCAGGGGTCCCTACGAGCAGTACTTC
>TRBD1|TRBV28|TRBJ2-6
CASSLQGAPPAGANVLTF
TGTGCCAGCAGTTTACAGGGGGCGCCCCCCGCTGGGGCCAACGTCCTGACTTTC
>TRBD2|TRBV6-4|TRBJ2-1
CASSDRSGGTYNEQFF
TGTGCCAGCAGTGACCGGAGCGGGGGAACCTACAATGAGCAGTTCTTC
>TRBD1|TRBV19|TRBJ1-5
CASSPRGQGFDQPQHF
TGTGCCAGTAGTCCCCGTGGACAGGGTTTTGATCAGCCCCAGCATTTT
>TRBD2|TRBV2|TRBJ2-7
CASSAGGGTAYEQYF
TGTGCCAGCAGCGCTGGGGGGGGAACTGCCTACGAGCAGTACTTC
>-|TRBV30|TRBJ2-7
CAWSLQGITYEQYF
TGTGCCTGGAGTCTCCAGGGAATTACCTACGAGCAGTACTTC
>-|TRBV30|TRBJ1-3
CAWRGVLTSGNTIYF
TGTGCCTGGAGAGGGGTATTGACCTCTGGAAACACCATATATTTT
>TRBD1|TRBV19|TRBJ1-1
CASSSRGLNTEAFF
TGTGCCAGTAGTTCCAGGGGGCTGAACACTGAAGCTTTCTTT
>-|TRBV25-1|TRBJ2-5
CASSDAGVETQYF
TGTGCCAGCAGTGATGCAGGGGTGGAGACCCAGTACTTC
>-|TRBV6-6|TRBJ1-3
CASSSGADSGNTIYF
TGTGCCAGCAGTTCTGGGGCCGACTCTGGAAACACCATATATTTT
>TRBD1|TRBV19|TRBJ2-7
CASSPSRALGQVYEQYF
TGTGCCAGTAGTCCCAGTCGGGCCTTGGGACAGGTCTACGAGCAGTACTTC
>-|TRBV30|TRBJ2-5
CAWSPRETQYF
TGTGCCTGGAGTCCGCGAGAGACCCAGTACTTC
>TRBD2|TRBV5-1|TRBJ2-1
CASSLRLAGGPYNEQFF
TGCGCCAGCAGCTTGCGACTAGCGGGAGGCCCGTACAATGAGCAGTTCTTC
>-|TRBV7-2|TRBJ1-2
CASSHDSHTSYGYTF
TGTGCCAGCAGCCACGACAGCCACACCTCCTATGGCTACACCTTC
>-|TRBV5-4|TRBJ2-7
CASSLGAAEGEQYF
TGTGCCAGCAGCTTGGGGGCTGCGGAGGGTGAGCAGTACTTC
>TRBD1|TRBV4-1|TRBJ2-7
CASSQPGQGAGEQYF
TGCGCCAGCAGCCAACCGGGACAGGGGGCTGGAGAGCAGTACTTC
>TRBD1|TRBV5-1|TRBJ1-1
CASSLEGAGTEAFF
TGCGCCAGCAGCTTGGAGGGGGCTGGCACTGAAGCTTTCTTT
>-|TRBV30|TRBJ2-3
CAWSAVEGRTDTQYF
TGTGCCTGGAGTGCAGTGGAGGGACGCACAGATACGCAGTATTTT
>-|TRBV28|TRBJ1-2
CASSRWTAYGYTF
TGTGCCAGCAGTAGATGGACAGCGTATGGCTACACCTTC
>TRBD1|TRBV27|TRBJ1-1
CASSLGDRRNTEAFF
TGTGCCAGCAGTTTAGGGGACAGGCGGAACACTGAAGCTTTCTTT
>TRBD1|TRBV28|TRBJ2-7
CASSLWGDRDEQYF
TGTGCCAGCAGTTTATGGGGCGACAGGGACGAGCAGTACTTC
>TRBD2|TRBV7-2|TRBJ2-1
CASSPKLAGGFYEQFF
TGTGCCAGCAGCCCTAAACTAGCGGGGGGGTTTTATGAGCAGTTCTTC
>-|TRBV10-3|TRBJ1-2
CAISESTVGYTF
TGTGCCATCAGTGAGTCGACTGTCGGCTACACCTTC
>-|TRBV6-1|TRBJ2-5
CASHEGPTEYF
TGTGCCAGCCATGAGGGCCCAACTGAGTACTTC
>TRBD1|TRBV7-2|TRBJ1-4
CASSSPLTGNEKLFF
TGTGCCAGCAGCTCCCCCCTGACAGGGAATGAAAAACTGTTTTTT
>-|TRBV27|TRBJ1-5
CASSLGQGINQPQHF
TGTGCCAGCAGTTTAGGGCAGGGGATCAATCAGCCCCAGCATTTT
>-|TRBV5-1|TRBJ1-1
CASSLEGQGSSGTEAFF
TGCGCCAGCAGCTTGGAAGGGCAGGGGTCATCGGGGACTGAAGCTTTCTTT